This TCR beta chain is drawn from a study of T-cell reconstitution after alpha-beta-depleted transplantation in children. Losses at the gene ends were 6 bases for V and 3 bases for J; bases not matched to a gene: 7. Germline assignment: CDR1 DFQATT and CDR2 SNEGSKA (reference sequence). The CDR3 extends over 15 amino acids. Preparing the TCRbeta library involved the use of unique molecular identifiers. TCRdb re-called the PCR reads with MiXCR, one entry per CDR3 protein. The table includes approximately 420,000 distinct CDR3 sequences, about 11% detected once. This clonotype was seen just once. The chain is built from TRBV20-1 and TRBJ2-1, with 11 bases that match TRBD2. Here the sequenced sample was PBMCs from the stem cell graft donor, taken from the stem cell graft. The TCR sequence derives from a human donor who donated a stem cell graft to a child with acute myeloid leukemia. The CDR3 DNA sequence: TGCAGTGCGGAAGGGACTAGCGGTATCTACAATGAGCAGTTCTTC. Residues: CSAEGTSGIYNEQFF.